This T cell receptor (beta chain) stems from a study of T-cell reconstitution after alpha-beta-depleted transplantation in children. This clonotype was counted ten times or more. As yet, its antigen is unknown. Study-wide findings and caveats: Where alpha-beta T cells came from about two months after transplant was reportedly several hundred expanded graft clones.

Germline V gene lookup returns CDR1 SEHNR and CDR2 FQNEAQ (reference sequence). V was shortened by 5 bases and J by 4 bases, with 14 bases between the two germline ends. The CDR3 has 15 amino acids. Preparation of the TCRbeta library involved a method that used unique molecular identifiers. TCRdb analysed the PCR reads with MiXCR anew, one entry per CDR3 protein. This repertoire shows 90,000 to 120,000 distinct CDR3 sequences, 5.5% to 7% found once; its top ten account for approximately 25%. The clonotype was recovered from a male patient between 2 and 9 years old who had a stem cell transplant for acute lymphoblastic leukemia, so the T cells may come from the graft donor. The starting material was PBMCs, mostly from graft donor cells, obtained 360 days after TCRalphabeta/CD19-depleted stem cell transplant. The chain links TRBV7-9 to TRBJ2-2, with D tentatively TRBD2 (5 bases). For the CDR3, the DNA is TGTGCCAGCAGCCTCAAGAGGGAGCGCACCGGGGAGCTGTTTTTT. This sequence encodes CASSLKRERTGELFF.